These 11 T cell receptor beta chains originate from one sample sequenced in a study of T-cell memory formation after mild COVID-19 (dated by TCRdb to 2020 to 2023). Libraries came from 5' RACE. Sequencing was carried out with an Illumina NovaSeq 6000. TCRdb handled the public reads itself, with Q25 trimming in fastp and clone calling in MiXCR, and kept productive beta chains. Every entry covers one CDR3 protein and lists the most common genes and DNA from its rows. In all, the sample holds roughly 170,000 distinct CDR3 sequences, and roughly 23% of those were seen once. The ten largest clones capture more than 20% of the sample. The sample comprised PBMCs or a T cell subset sorted from them (not recorded which). These receptors all come from an adult woman who had mild COVID-19 (a few samples of this study predate the infection). The sample titles of this study are shuffled in the database, so cell type and time point are left out; the donor was told from shared clones.

V and J are TRBV6-5 and TRBJ1-1; maybe TRBD1 (6 bases). V shed 2 bases and J shed 7 bases, with 8 bases lying between them. Germline V gene sequence: CDR1 MNHEY, CDR2 SVGAGI. The CDR3 consists of 12 residues. The CDR3 region is CASSYSRGEAFF. The DNA of the CDR3 is TGTGCCAGCAGTTACAGCAGGGGTGAAGCTTTCTTT.

In this sample, this clonotype turned up a few times. The chain employs TRBV6-6 and TRBJ2-7; D is ambiguous. V dropped 0 bases and J dropped 2 bases, with 17 bases sitting between them. Germline loops: CDR1 MNHNY, CDR2 SVGAGI (reference sequence). The CDR3 runs 17 residues. The CDR3 is CASSYSTPAYTTYEQYF. CDR3 coding DNA: TGTGCCAGCAGTTACTCGACCCCAGCTTATACTACCTACGAGCAGTACTTC.

V and J are TRBV13 and TRBJ1-5, with 7 bases matching TRBD1. V lost 5 bases and J lost 0; bases outside the gene matches: 1. Germline CDR1 and CDR2: PRHDT and FYEKMQ (reference sequence). The CDR3 extends over 14 amino acids. CDR3 sequence reads: CASSAGGSNQPQHF. The CDR3 nucleotides read TGTGCCAGCAGCGCAGGGGGTAGCAATCAGCCCCAGCATTTT. The full variable domain, with the rest looked up from reference TRBV13 and TRBJ1-5, is AAGVIQSPRHLIKEKRETATLKCYPIPRHDTVYWYQQGPGQDPQFLISFYEKMQSDKGSIPDRFSAQQFSDYHSELNMSSLELGDSALYFCASSAGGSNQPQHFGDGTRLSIL.

This chain links TRBV7-9 with TRBJ2-1, with a tentative D call TRBD2 (7 bases). Looked up from germline, CDR1 is SEHNR and CDR2 is FQNEAQ (reference sequence). The CDR3 contains 15 residues. Trimming shortened V by 2 bases and J by 5 bases, and 13 bases separated the two germline ends. The CDR3 sequence: CASSLTGGHHNEQFF. The CDR3 DNA is TGTGCCAGCAGCTTAACCGGGGGGCATCACAATGAGCAGTTCTTC. Together with reference TRBV7-9 and TRBJ2-1, the CDR3 gives the full variable domain: DTGVSQNPRHKITKRGQNVTFRCDPISEHNRLYWYRQTLGQGPEFLTYFQNEAQLEKSRLLSDRFSAERPKGSFSTLEIQRTEQGDSAMYLCASSLTGGHHNEQFFGPGTRLTVL.

This clonotype was seen ten or more times. CDR3 in DNA: TGTGCCAGCAGCCTGGGGCAGGGGGCCAACGTCCTGACTTTC. Protein: CASSLGQGANVLTF. The chain carries TRBV6-5 and TRBJ2-6; perhaps TRBD1 as D (5 bases). Trimming stripped 6 bases from V and 4 bases from J, with 10 bases between. Germline loops: CDR1 MNHEY, CDR2 SVGAGI. This CDR3 is 14 amino acids long.

A few counts support this clonotype. The chain has TRBV9 and TRBJ2-7; 9 nucleotides match TRBD2. The CDR3 is 17 residues long. CDR1 is SGDLS, CDR2 YYNGEE, per germline. The junction had 7 bases not matched to a gene; V was cut back by 0 bases and J by 0 bases. In DNA, the CDR3 is TGTGCCAGCAGCGTAGGGAGCGGGGGGCCATACTCCTACGAGCAGTACTTC. Translation gives CASSVGSGGPYSYEQYF. Using reference TRBV9 and TRBJ2-7 for the parts outside the CDR3, the full variable domain is DSGVTQTPKHLITATGQRVTLRCSPRSGDLSVYWYQQSLDQGLQFLIQYYNGEERAKGNILERFSAQQFPDLHSELNLSSLELGDSALYFCASSVGSGGPYSYEQYFGPGTRLTVT.

The chain joins TRBV6-6 to TRBJ2-3; D unresolved. The V end was cut by 5 bases, the J end by 2 bases, with 14 bases between. The CDR3 is 15 residues long. Germline-derived CDR1 and CDR2 are MNHNY and SVGAGI (reference sequence). The CDR3 sequence is CASSPTISNTDTQYF. For the CDR3, the DNA is TGTGCCAGCAGTCCCACTATCTCGAACACAGATACGCAGTATTTT.

V usage is TRBV20-1 and J usage is TRBJ2-7; D ambiguous. Trimming removed 4 bases at V and 3 bases at J, with 13 bases between. The CDR3 is 13 residues long. The germline gives CDR1 DFQATT, CDR2 SNEGSKA (reference sequence). In DNA, the CDR3 is TGCAGTGCTATCCCCCAGGATAGCTACGAGCAGTACTTC. This gives the protein CSAIPQDSYEQYF.

In its sample, this clonotype was seen a few times. This chain joins TRBV15 and TRBJ2-2; D is possibly TRBD2 (5 bases). Trimming stripped 0 bases from V and 0 bases from J, with 8 bases between. This CDR3 comprises 16 residues. Germline V gives CDR1 LNHNV, CDR2 YYDKDF (reference sequence). In DNA form, the CDR3 reads TGTGCCACCAGCAGAGATATGCGGGCGAACACCGGGGAGCTGTTTTTT. Encoded protein: CATSRDMRANTGELFF.

This clonotype showed up just a few times. J is TRBJ2-2 and V is TRBV9; no clear D. The ends were cut back, 0 bases at V and 6 bases at J, with 12 bases in the middle. The CDR3 has 15 amino acids. Germline V gene lookup returns CDR1 SGDLS and CDR2 YYNGEE. The CDR3 sequence is CASSVAGILAGELFF. DNA for the CDR3: TGTGCCAGCAGCGTAGCGGGCATTCTGGCCGGGGAGCTGTTTTTT.

This chain joins TRBV15 and TRBJ1-5; no definite D call. The CDR3 is 16 amino acids. The V end was cut by 4 bases, the J end by 0 bases, with 13 bases between. Per germline, CDR1 LNHNV and CDR2 YYDKDF (reference sequence). CDR3 residues: CATSTHPGNSNQPQHF. Here the CDR3 DNA reads TGTGCCACCAGCACCCACCCGGGGAATAGCAATCAGCCCCAGCATTTT.